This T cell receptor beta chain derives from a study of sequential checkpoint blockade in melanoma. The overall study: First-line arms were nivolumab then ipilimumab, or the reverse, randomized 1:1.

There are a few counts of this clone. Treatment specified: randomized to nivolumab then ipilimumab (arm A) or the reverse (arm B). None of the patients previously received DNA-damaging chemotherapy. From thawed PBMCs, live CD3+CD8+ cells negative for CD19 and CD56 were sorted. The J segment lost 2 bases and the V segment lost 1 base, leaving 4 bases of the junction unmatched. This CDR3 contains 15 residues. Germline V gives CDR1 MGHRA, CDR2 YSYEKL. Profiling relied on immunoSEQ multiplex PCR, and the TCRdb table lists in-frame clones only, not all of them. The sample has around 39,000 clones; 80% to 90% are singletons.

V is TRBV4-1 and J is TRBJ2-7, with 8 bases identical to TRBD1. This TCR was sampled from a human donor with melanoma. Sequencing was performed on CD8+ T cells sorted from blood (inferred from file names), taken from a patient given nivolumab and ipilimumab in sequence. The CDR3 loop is CASSQGGTGPYEQYF. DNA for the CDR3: TGCGCCAGCAGCCAAGGGGGGACAGGACCCTACGAGCAGTACTTC.